These 26 T cell receptor beta chains were all obtained from the same sample, sequenced in a study of regulatory T cells in long-lasting Graves disease (dated by TCRdb to about 2021). The library was made by multiplex PCR. This sample was sequenced with an Illumina HiSeq 4000. iRepertoire HTBI primers and Arm-PCR amplification of CDR3 regions were used to construct TCR beta libraries. TCRdb cleaned the public reads at Q25 with fastp, built clones with MiXCR and kept in-frame beta chains. Entries that share a CDR3 protein sequence are merged under the most common genes and DNA. The sample profile shows about 240,000 distinct CDR3 sequences; 20% to 25% of them were found once. More than 11% of the sample comes from the top ten. The sample's time point label is to be understood as: newly diagnosed GD, antithyroid drugs for less than 3 months. For both TCR sequencing and RNA sequencing, RNA was extracted from PBMCs in TRIzol.

The sample here was peripheral blood mononuclear cells (PBMCs), taken at new diagnosis, from a patient treated with antithyroid drugs. The receptors were sampled from a female donor with Graves disease.

This clonotype was seen ten or more times. The chain is built from TRBV30 and TRBJ2-1, with D possibly TRBD1 on 5 matching bases. Germline CDR1 and CDR2: GTSNPN and SVGIG (reference sequence). The CDR3 is 12 amino acids. Trimming left V 1 base short and J 12 bases short, with 13 bases between. The CDR3 region has the DNA TGTGCCTGGAGTGGCCAGGGAAATTCGCAGTTCTTC. Its protein product is CAWSGQGNSQFF.

This clonotype appeared many times. The chain links TRBV2 to TRBJ2-1; D is unresolved. This CDR3 is 14 amino acids long. Between the trimmed V and J ends, which lost 6 bases and 7 bases, there was a span of 16 bases. CDR1 and CDR2 from the germline V gene are SNHLY and FYNNEI. CDR3 bases: TGTGCCAGCAGGAGAACAGTACTGAGGAATGAGCAGTTCTTC. Encoded protein: CASRRTVLRNEQFF.

The chain employs TRBV19 and TRBJ1-6, with TRBD1 matching over 8 bases. Germline loops: CDR1 LNHDA, CDR2 SQIVND (reference sequence). This CDR3 has 15 residues. The junction had 7 bases not matched to a gene; V was cut back by 10 bases and J by 2 bases. CDR3 in amino acids: CATSTGDTYNSPLHF. The DNA of the CDR3 is TGTGCCACCTCGACAGGGGACACCTATAATTCACCCCTCCACTTT.

At least ten counts were recorded for this clonotype. The chain joins TRBV12-3 or TRBV12-4 to TRBJ1-2; 8 bases agree with TRBD1. V lost 6 bases to trimming and J lost 4 bases; unmatched junction nucleotides: 4. This CDR3 has 13 amino acids. Here the CDR3 reads CASSLDRGYGYTF. The CDR3 nucleotides are TGTGCCAGCAGCCTAGACAGGGGCTATGGCTACACCTTC.

This clonotype has ten or more counts. The V and J genes are TRBV27 and TRBJ1-5, with 8 nucleotides matching TRBD1. The V gene end was trimmed by 4 bases and the J gene end by 6 bases; junction bases not matched to a gene: 5. CDR1 and CDR2 (germline): MNHEY, SMNVEV (reference sequence). The CDR3 extends over 14 amino acids. As DNA, the CDR3 is TGTGCCAGCAGTTGGACAGGGCTAAGTCAGCCCCAGCATTTT. Its protein product is CASSWTGLSQPQHF.

The table lists this clonotype with a few counts. V and J are TRBV29-1 and TRBJ1-3; D perhaps matches TRBD1 (6 bases). This CDR3 region has 12 residues. Germline CDR1 and CDR2: SQVTM and ANQGSEA. V gave up 7 bases and J gave up 2 bases, with 9 bases separating them. The CDR3 DNA follows: TGCAGCGCGGCAGGGGCTGGAAACACCATATATTTT. The encoded protein is CSAAGAGNTIYF.

This clonotype was observed at least ten times. The rearrangement links TRBV24-1 to TRBJ2-5, with D hard to call. Germline V CDR1 and CDR2: KGHDR, SFDVKD. The CDR3 has 15 residues. The V end was cut by 0 bases, the J end by 0 bases, with 7 bases between. CDR3 in DNA: TGTGCCACCAGTGATTTGGAGGAGTACCAAGAGACCCAGTACTTC. It specifies CATSDLEEYQETQYF.

As regards this clonotype: It differs at one base from a far larger clone, so likely a read error. This sequence joins TRBV7-3 and TRBJ2-5; maybe TRBD2 (6 bases). Trimming stripped 3 bases from V and 2 bases from J, with 16 bases between. Germline-derived CDR1 and CDR2 are SGHTA and FQGTGA. The CDR3 covers 16 residues. CDR3 DNA: TGTGCCAGCAGCTTGGCGGGACGGGGGTTACAAGAGACCCAGTACTTC. Translating gives CASSLAGRGLQETQYF.

Concerning this clonotype: Mismatch with germline at one junction end may stem from a read error. This sequence joins TRBV6-1 and TRBJ1-6; D is possibly TRBD1 (5 bases). The CDR3 length is 12 residues. Germline V gives CDR1 MNHNS, CDR2 SASEGT. The CDR3 is CASSEAGQGSFF. DNA for the CDR3: TGTGCCAGCAGTGAAGCAGGGCAGGGTTCCTTCTTT.

This clonotype appeared many times. J is TRBJ2-5 and V is TRBV2; D gene unclear. Germline assignment: CDR1 SNHLY and CDR2 FYNNEI. The CDR3 covers 13 residues. V lost 3 bases to trimming and J lost 1 base, with 6 bases between them. This CDR3 reads CASSDNFQETQYF. The CDR3 bases are TGTGCCAGCAGTGATAACTTCCAAGAGACCCAGTACTTC.

In this sample, this clonotype turned up many times. The chain recombines TRBV18 with TRBJ1-5, with D possibly being TRBD1 (6 bases). Germline V lookup: CDR1 KGHSH, CDR2 LQKENI. The V and J ends lost 1 base and 9 bases respectively, with 13 bases between them. This CDR3 comprises 14 residues. Here the CDR3 DNA reads TGTGCCAGCTCACCACGCAGGGGTGCGGGGCCCCAGCATTTT. Translated, it gives CASSPRRGAGPQHF.

This clonotype was found many times. The chain links TRBV12-3 or TRBV12-4 to TRBJ2-1; no firm D call. The ends were cut back, 6 bases at V and 8 bases at J, with 17 bases in the middle. The CDR3 runs to 14 residues. CDR3 sequence reads: CASRAGRIRHEQFF. For the CDR3, the DNA is TGTGCCAGCAGGGCAGGACGGATCCGTCATGAGCAGTTCTTC.

This clonotype was counted at least ten times. This chain connects TRBV30 to TRBJ1-1; D not resolved. The CDR3 length is 12 residues. The germline gives CDR1 GTSNPN, CDR2 SVGIG (reference sequence). Trimming pared 2 bases from V and 0 bases from J, leaving 4 bases between. CDR3 region: CAWSFLNTEAFF. In DNA form, the CDR3 reads TGTGCCTGGAGTTTTCTGAACACTGAAGCTTTCTTT.

This clonotype has ten or more counts. This chain uses TRBV6-5 with TRBJ1-1; D unclear. The V end lost 4 bases, the J end lost 0 bases, and 18 bases lay between the germline ends. This CDR3 is 17 amino acids long. In germline, CDR1 is MNHEY, CDR2 SVGAGI. This chain's CDR3 is CASSSPFGRTMNTEAFF. The CDR3 DNA reads as TGTGCCAGCAGTTCTCCCTTTGGCAGGACGATGAACACTGAAGCTTTCTTT.

The table lists this clonotype with many counts. J is TRBJ2-1 and V is TRBV7-2; D call uncertain. V was trimmed by 5 bases and J by 10 bases, leaving 9 bases between them. Per the germline V gene, CDR1 is SGHTA and CDR2 is FQGNSA. CDR3 length: 11 amino acids. CDR3 nucleotides: TGTGCCAGCAGCCCCCGGTGGGAGCAGTTCTTC. Translated, it gives CASSPRWEQFF. The variable domain in full, completed from reference TRBV7-2 and TRBJ2-1, reads GAGVSQSPSNKVTEKGKDVELRCDPISGHTALYWYRQSLGQGLEFLIYFQGNSAPDKSGLPSDRFSAERTGGSVSTLTIQRTQQEDSAVYLCASSPRWEQFFGPGTRLTVL.

About this clonotype itself: It may be a read error: a sequence one base away is much more abundant. The J gene is TRBJ1-1, the V gene TRBV28; TRBD1 might be the D (5 bases). Germline V gene sequence: CDR1 MDHEN, CDR2 SYDVKM. The CDR3 extends over 15 amino acids. The CDR3 region is CASSSPGSGTTETFF. Written as DNA, the CDR3 is TGTGCCAGCAGTTCCCCAGGGTCGGGTACCACTGAAACTTTCTTT.

This chain links TRBV4-3 with TRBJ2-1; 7 bases agree with TRBD1. Germline CDR1 reads LGHNA; CDR2 reads YSLEER. The CDR3 contains 15 residues. V gave up 4 bases and J gave up 9 bases; unmatched junction bases: 12. The CDR3 nucleotides are TGCGCCAGCAGCCCTGGGACAGCCGCCCTTGCTGAGCAGTTCTTC. This codes for CASSPGTAALAEQFF.

About this clonotype: A far larger clone lies a single base away; this is likely a read error. The chain joins TRBV7-9 to TRBJ1-1; no clear D gene. Germline V CDR1 and CDR2: SEHNR, FQNEAQ (reference sequence). CDR3 size: 11 residues. V lost 6 bases, J lost 11 bases, and 13 bases lay in between. CDR3 in amino acids: CASSPRVPAFF. The CDR3 coding sequence is TGTGCCAGCAGTCCGAGGGTTCCTGCTTTCTTT.

This chain uses TRBV20-1 with TRBJ2-3; the match to TRBD1 covers 7 bases. Germline V gene data show CDR1 as DFQATT and CDR2 as SNEGSKA (reference sequence). This CDR3 has 17 amino acids. J lost 3 bases, V lost 3 bases, and 15 bases had no gene match. CDR3 region: CSASERLAGRGTDTQYF. For the CDR3, the DNA is TGCAGTGCTAGCGAAAGGTTAGCCGGCAGGGGGACAGATACGCAGTATTTT.

With respect to this clonotype: A much larger clonotype is one base distant, so this may be a read error. The J gene is TRBJ2-4, the V gene TRBV18; the D gene is possibly TRBD2 (5 bases). With the DNA end fitting TRBJ2-7 better, the J assignment may be wrong. CDR1 KGHSH and CDR2 LQKENI come from the germline V gene. The CDR3 covers 12 residues. Here the CDR3 reads CASSKNGDEQYF. The CDR3 DNA reads TGTGCCAGCTCAAAGAACGGGGACGAGCAGTACTTC.

This clonotype occurred many times. A read error may produce the germline difference seen at one junction end. The chain couples TRBV5-1 to TRBJ1-5; perhaps TRBD1 as D (6 bases). This CDR3 comprises 15 residues. The V gene's germline CDR1 is SGHRS and CDR2 YFSETQ. The CDR3 region has the DNA TGTGCCAGCAGTTTAGGGGGGAATAGCAATCAGCCCCAGCATTTT. Translating gives CASSLGGNSNQPQHF.

There are many counts of this clonotype. The chain couples TRBV20-1 to TRBJ1-2; D remains ambiguous. This CDR3 contains 12 residues. V lost 3 bases, J lost 5 bases, and 10 bases lay in between. Germline V gives CDR1 DFQATT, CDR2 SNEGSKA (reference sequence). The CDR3, as DNA: TGCAGTGCTAGGACTTACAGTTATGGCTACACCTTC. This sequence encodes CSARTYSYGYTF.

On this clonotype: This likely reflects a read error, since a far larger clone is one base away. This chain uses TRBV9 with TRBJ2-5; D gene unclear. The CDR3 is made up of 15 amino acids. Germline V CDR1 and CDR2: SGDLS, YYNGEE. The V gene lost 5 bases and the J gene lost 6 bases, with 20 bases spanning the gap. CDR3 loop: CASSFAASLGKTQYF. Written as DNA, the CDR3 is TGTGCCAGCAGTTTTGCCGCATCCTTGGGAAAGACCCAGTACTTC.

In this sample, this clonotype turned up many times. The chain employs TRBV9 and TRBJ1-1; 12 bases are a match to TRBD1. The CDR3 is made up of 17 amino acids. Losses at the gene ends were 4 bases for V and 5 bases for J; bases not matched to a gene: 12. The germline V gene encodes CDR1 SGDLS and CDR2 YYNGEE. CDR3 sequence reads: CASSNYPGQGAGTEAFF. CDR3 DNA sequence: TGTGCCAGCAGCAACTATCCGGGACAGGGGGCAGGGACTGAAGCTTTCTTT.

This clonotype was observed many times. The chain recombines TRBV20-1 with TRBJ1-2; D unclear. In germline, CDR1 is DFQATT, CDR2 SNEGSKA (reference sequence). This CDR3 contains 14 residues. Deletions cut 5 bases from V and 3 bases from J, with 16 bases between. The CDR3 DNA sequence: TGCAGTGCTCCATACGGCCAGGATGACTATGGCTACACCTTC. It is translated as CSAPYGQDDYGYTF.

This clonotype was counted once. A much larger clonotype is one base distant, so this may be a read error. Here the CDR3 omits its conserved ending phenylalanine or tryptophan, so a read error is the likely source. The rearrangement links TRBV6-5 to TRBJ2-1; perhaps D is TRBD1 or TRBD2 (7 bases each). V lost 2 bases, J lost 7 bases, and 15 bases lay in between. CDR1 and CDR2 from the germline V gene are MNHEY and SVGAGI. CDR3 size: 15 residues. CDR3 loop: CASSYGRGGLNEQFL. The CDR3 nucleotides read TGTGCCAGCAGTTACGGCAGGGGGGGCCTTAATGAGCAGTTCCTC.